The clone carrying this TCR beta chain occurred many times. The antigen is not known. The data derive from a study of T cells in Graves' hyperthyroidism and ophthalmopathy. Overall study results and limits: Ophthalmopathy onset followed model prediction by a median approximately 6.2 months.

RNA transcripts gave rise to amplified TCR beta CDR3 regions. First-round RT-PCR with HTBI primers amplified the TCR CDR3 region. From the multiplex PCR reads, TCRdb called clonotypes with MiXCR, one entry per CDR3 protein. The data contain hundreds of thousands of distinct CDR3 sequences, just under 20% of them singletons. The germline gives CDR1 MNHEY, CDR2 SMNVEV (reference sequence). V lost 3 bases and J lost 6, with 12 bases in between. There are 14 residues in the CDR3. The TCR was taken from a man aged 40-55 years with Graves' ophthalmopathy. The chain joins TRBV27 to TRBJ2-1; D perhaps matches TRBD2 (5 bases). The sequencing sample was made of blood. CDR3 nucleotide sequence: TGTGCCAGCAGTTTTAAGGGTGAGGGCAATGAGCAGTTCTTC. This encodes CASSFKGEGNEQFF.